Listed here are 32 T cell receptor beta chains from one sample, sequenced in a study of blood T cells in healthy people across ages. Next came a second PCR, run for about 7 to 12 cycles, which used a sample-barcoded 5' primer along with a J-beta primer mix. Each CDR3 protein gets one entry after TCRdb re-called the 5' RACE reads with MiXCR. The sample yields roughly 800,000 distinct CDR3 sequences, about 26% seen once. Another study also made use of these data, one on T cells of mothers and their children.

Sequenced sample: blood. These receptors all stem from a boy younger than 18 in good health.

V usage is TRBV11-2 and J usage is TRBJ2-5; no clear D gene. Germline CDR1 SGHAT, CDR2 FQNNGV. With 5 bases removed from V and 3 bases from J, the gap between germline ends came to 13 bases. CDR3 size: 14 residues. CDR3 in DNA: TGTGCCAGCAGCCCCCCTAGGACGAAAGAGACCCAGTACTTC. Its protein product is CASSPPRTKETQYF. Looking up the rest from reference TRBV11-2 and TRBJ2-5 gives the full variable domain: EAGVAQSPRYKIIEKRQSVAFWCNPISGHATLYWYQQILGQGPKLLIQFQNNGVVDDSQLPKDRFSAERLKGVDSTLKIQPAKLEDSAVYLCASSPPRTKETQYFGPGTRLLVL.

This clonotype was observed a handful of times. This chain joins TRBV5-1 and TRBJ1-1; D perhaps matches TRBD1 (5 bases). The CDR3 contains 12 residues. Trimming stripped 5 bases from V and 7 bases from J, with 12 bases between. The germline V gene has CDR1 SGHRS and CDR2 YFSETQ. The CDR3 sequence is CASSGTDYEAFF. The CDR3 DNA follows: TGCGCCAGCAGTGGGACGGATTATGAAGCTTTCTTT.

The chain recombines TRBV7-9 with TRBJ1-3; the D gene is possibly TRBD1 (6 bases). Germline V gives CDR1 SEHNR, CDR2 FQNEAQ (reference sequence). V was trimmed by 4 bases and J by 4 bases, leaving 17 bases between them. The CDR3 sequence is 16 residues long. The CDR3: CASSSPSVGGGNTIYF. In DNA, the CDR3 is TGTGCCAGCAGCTCACCTTCGGTAGGGGGAGGAAACACCATATATTTT. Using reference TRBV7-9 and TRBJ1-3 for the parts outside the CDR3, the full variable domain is DTGVSQNPRHKITKRGQNVTFRCDPISEHNRLYWYRQTLGQGPEFLTYFQNEAQLEKSRLLSDRFSAERPKGSFSTLEIQRTEQGDSAMYLCASSSPSVGGGNTIYFGEGSWLTVV.

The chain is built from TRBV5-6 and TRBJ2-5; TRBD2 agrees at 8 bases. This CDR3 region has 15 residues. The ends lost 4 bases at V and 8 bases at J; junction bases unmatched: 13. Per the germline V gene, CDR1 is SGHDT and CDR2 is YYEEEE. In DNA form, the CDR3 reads TGTGCCAGCAGCCCGGAGGGGTTTAGCGGGGCAACCCAGTACTTC. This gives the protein CASSPEGFSGATQYF.

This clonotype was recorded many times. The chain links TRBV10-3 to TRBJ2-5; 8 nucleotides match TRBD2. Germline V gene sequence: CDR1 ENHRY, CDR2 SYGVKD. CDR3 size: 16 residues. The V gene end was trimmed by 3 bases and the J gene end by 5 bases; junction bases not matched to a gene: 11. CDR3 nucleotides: TGTGCCATCAGTGAAGAGGCGGGGGGCGTCGGGGAGACCCAGTACTTC. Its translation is CAISEEAGGVGETQYF.

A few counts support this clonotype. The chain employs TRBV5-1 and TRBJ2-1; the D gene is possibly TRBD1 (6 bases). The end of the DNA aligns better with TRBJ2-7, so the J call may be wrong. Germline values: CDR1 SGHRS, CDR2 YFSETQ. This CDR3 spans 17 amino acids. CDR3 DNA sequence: TGCGCCAGCAGCTTGGCGCTACAGGGCAGGATGGCCTACGAGCAGTACTTC. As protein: CASSLALQGRMAYEQYF.

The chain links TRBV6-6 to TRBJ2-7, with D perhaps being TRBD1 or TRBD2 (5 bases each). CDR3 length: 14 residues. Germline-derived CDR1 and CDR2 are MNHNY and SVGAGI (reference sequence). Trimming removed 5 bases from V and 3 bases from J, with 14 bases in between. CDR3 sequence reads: CASSLRDGIYEQYF. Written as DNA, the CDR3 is TGTGCCAGCAGTCTCCGGGACGGCATCTACGAGCAGTACTTC.

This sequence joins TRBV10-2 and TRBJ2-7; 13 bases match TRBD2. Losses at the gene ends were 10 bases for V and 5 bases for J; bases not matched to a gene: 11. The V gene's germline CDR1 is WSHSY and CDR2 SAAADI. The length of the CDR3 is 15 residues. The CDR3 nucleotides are TGCGCCACCACTCTCCGACTAGCGGGGGGAAACGAGCAGTACTTC. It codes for CATTLRLAGGNEQYF.

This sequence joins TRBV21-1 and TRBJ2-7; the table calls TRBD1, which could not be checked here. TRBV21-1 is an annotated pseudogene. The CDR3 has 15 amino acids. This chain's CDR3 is CASSKARDSRYEQYF. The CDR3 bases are TGTGCCAGCAGCAAAGCCCGGGACAGCCGTTACGAGCAGTACTTC.

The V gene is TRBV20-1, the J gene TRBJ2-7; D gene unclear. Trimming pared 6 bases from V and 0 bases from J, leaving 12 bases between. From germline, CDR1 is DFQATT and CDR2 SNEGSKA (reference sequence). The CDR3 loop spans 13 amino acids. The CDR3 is CSAVPSVSYEQYF. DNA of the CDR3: TGCAGTGCCGTTCCGTCTGTCTCCTACGAGCAGTACTTC.

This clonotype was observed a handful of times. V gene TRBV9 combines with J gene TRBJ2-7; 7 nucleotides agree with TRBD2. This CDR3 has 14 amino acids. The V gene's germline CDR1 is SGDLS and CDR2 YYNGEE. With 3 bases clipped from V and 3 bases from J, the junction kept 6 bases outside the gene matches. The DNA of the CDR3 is TGTGCCAGCAGCGCCTATGCGGGAGACTACGAGCAGTACTTC. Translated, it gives CASSAYAGDYEQYF.

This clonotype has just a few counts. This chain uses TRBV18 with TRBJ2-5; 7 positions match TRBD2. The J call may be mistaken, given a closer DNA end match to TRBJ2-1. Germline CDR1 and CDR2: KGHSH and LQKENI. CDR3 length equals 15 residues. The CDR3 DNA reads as TGTGCCAGCTCACCTCCTACGGGGGGTGAGAATGAGCAGTTCTTC. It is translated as CASSPPTGGENEQFF.

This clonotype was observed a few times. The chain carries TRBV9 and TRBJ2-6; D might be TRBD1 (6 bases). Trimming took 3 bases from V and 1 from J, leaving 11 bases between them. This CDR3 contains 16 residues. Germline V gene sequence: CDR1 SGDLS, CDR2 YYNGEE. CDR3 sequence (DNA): TGTGCCAGCAGCGCCAGGGGTACTTCTGGGGCCAACGTCCTGACTTTC. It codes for CASSARGTSGANVLTF.

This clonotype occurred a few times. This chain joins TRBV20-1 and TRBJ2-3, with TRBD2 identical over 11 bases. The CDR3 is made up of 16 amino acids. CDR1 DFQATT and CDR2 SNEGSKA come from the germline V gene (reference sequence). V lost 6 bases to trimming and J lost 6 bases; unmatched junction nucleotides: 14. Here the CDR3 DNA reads TGCAGTGCCAGTCCCCTACTAGCGGGGGCCGAGGATACGCAGTATTTT. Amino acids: CSASPLLAGAEDTQYF.

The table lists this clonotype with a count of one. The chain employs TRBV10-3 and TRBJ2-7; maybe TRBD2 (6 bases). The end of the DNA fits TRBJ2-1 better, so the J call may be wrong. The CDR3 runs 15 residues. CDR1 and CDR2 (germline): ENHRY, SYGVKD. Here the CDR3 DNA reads TGTGCCATCAGTGCATCCGGGACTCTCTACAATGAGCAGTTCTTC. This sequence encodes CAISASGTLYNEQFF.

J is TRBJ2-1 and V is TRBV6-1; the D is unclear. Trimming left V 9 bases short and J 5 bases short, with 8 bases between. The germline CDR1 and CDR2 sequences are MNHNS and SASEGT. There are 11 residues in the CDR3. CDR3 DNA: TGTGCCAGTCCATGGAACAATGAGCAGTTCTTC. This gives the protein CASPWNNEQFF.

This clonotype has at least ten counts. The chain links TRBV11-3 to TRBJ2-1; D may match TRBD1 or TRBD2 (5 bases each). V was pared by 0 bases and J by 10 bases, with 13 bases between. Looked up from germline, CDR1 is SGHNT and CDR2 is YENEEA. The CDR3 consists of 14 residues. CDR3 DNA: TGTGCCAGCAGCTTAGAAGGGTGGGGCGGGGAGCAGTTCTTC. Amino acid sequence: CASSLEGWGGEQFF.

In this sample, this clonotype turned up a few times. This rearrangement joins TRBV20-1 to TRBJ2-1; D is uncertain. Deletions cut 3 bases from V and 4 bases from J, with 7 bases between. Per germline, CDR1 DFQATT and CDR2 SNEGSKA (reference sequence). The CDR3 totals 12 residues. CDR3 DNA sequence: TGCAGTGCTAGGTTTGGTTACAATGAGCAGTTCTTC. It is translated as CSARFGYNEQFF.

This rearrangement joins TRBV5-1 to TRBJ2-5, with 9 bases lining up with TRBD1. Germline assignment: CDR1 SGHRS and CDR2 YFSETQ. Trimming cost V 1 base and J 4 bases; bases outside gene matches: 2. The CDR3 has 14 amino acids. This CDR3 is CASSLRGQGETQYF. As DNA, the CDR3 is TGCGCCAGCAGCTTGAGGGGACAGGGAGAGACCCAGTACTTC.

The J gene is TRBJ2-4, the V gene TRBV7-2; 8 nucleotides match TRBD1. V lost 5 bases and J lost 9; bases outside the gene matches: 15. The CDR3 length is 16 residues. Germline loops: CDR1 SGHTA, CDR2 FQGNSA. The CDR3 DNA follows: TGTGCCAGCAGCCAATGGACAGGGCCGAACTTTCGCATTCAGTACTTC. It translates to CASSQWTGPNFRIQYF.

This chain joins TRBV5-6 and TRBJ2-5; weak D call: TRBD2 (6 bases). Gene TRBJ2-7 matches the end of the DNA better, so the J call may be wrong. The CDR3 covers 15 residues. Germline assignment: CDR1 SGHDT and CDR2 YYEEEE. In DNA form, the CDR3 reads TGTGCCAGCAGCTTGTGGGGACTGGGAGCCTACGAGCAGTACTTC. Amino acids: CASSLWGLGAYEQYF.

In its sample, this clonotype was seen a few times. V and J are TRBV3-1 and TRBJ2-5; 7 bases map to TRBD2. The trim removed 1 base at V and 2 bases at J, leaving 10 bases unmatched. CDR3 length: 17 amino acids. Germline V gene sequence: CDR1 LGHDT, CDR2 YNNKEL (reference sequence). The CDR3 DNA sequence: TGTGCCAGCAGCCAAGTACGAAGTCGGGGGGTACAAGAGACCCAGTACTTC. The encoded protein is CASSQVRSRGVQETQYF.

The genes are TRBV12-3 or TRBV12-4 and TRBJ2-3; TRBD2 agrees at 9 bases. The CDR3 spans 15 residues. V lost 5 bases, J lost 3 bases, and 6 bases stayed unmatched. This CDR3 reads CASSPRSGRTDTQYF. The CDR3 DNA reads TGTGCCAGCAGTCCCCGTAGCGGGAGAACAGATACGCAGTATTTT.

The CDR3 loop is CSVVGGTTYGYTF. The CDR3 nucleotides read TGCAGCGTTGTTGGGGGCACCACCTATGGCTACACCTTC. The chain combines TRBV29-1 with TRBJ1-2, with D maybe TRBD1 (6 bases). The CDR3 covers 13 residues. Germline V gene sequence: CDR1 SQVTM, CDR2 ANQGSEA. V lost 4 bases and J lost 4, with 13 bases in between.

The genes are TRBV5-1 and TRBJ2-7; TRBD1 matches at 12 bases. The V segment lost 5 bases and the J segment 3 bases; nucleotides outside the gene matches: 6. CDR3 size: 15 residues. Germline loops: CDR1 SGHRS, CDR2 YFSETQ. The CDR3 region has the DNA TGCGCCAGCAGAGCAAGGGACAGGGGGCTCTACGAGCAGTACTTC. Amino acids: CASRARDRGLYEQYF.

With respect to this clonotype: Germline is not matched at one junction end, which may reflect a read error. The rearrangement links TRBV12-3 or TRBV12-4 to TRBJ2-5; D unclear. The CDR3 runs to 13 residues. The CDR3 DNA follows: TGTACCAGCAGTTACGTTCGGGAAGAGACCCAGTACTTC. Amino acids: CTSSYVREETQYF.

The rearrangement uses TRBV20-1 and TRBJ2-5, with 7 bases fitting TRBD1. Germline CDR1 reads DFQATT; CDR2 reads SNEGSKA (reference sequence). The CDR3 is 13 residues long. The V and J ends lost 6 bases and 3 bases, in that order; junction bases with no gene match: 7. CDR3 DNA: TGCAGTGCCGACCGGACAGGTGAAGAGACCCAGTACTTC. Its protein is CSADRTGEETQYF.

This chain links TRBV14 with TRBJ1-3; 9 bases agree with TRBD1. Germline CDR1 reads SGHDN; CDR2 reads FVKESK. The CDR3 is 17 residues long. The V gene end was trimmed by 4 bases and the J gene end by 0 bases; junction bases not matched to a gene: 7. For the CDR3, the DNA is TGTGCCAGCAGCCTCGGACAGGGGTTACCCTCTGGAAACACCATATATTTT. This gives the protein CASSLGQGLPSGNTIYF.

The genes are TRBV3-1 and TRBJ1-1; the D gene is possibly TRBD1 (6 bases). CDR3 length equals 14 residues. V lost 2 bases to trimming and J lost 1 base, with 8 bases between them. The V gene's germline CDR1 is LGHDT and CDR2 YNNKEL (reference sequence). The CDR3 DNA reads TGTGCCAGCAGCCAAAGGGGGTCGAACACTGAAGCTTTCTTT. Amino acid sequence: CASSQRGSNTEAFF.

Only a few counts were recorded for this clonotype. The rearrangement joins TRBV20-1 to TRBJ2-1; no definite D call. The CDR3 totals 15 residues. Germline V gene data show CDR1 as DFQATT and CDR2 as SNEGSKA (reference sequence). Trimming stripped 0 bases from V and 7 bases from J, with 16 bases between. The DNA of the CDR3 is TGCAGTGCTAGAGATTTCCTGCTCCCAGCAAATGAGCAGTTCTTC. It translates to CSARDFLLPANEQFF.

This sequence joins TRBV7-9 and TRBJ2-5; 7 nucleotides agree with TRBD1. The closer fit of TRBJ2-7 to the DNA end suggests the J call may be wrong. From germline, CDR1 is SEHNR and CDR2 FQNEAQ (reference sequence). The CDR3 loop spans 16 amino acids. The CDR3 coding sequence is TGTGCCAGCAGCTTAGTCGGGGACAGTTCCTCCTACGAGCAGTACTTC. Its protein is CASSLVGDSSSYEQYF.

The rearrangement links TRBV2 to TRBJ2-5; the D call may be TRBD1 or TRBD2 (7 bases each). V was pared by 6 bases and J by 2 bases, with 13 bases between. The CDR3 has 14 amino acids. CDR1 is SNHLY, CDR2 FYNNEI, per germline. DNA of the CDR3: TGTGCCAGCAGGGGAGGGACAGTACAAGAGACCCAGTACTTC. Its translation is CASRGGTVQETQYF.